The clone carrying this T cell receptor beta chain showed up many times. Its antigen is still unknown. This sample was included in a study of T cells after yellow fever vaccination. Production of TCR cDNA was by 5'RACE template switching, which also added a universal primer site and UMIs. TCRdb ran MiXCR on the 5' RACE reads and lists one entry per CDR3 protein. This table holds about 350,000 distinct CDR3 sequences, around 8.1% found once. General study results and limits: Among all clonotypes, a small share was observed in both CD4 and CD8 compartments.

The clonotype was recovered from a man between 18 and 29 years old who received the YFV17D yellow fever vaccine. This specimen was PBMCs, taken more than 40 days after the first yellow fever vaccination.

In nucleotides, the CDR3 is TGTGCCAGCATAGGTATAGGACTCGGGTGGGAGACCCAGTACTTC. Protein product: CASIGIGLGWETQYF. The chain carries TRBV28 and TRBJ2-5, with a weak D call TRBD2 (5 bases). The V end lost 7 bases, the J end lost 5 bases, and 20 bases lay between the germline ends. The CDR3 runs 15 residues. Looked up from germline, CDR1 is MDHEN and CDR2 is SYDVKM. The full variable domain, its missing parts supplied by reference TRBV28 and TRBJ2-5, is DVKVTQSSRYLVKRTGEKVFLECVQDMDHENMFWYRQDPGLGLRLIYFSYDVKMKEKGDIPEGYSVSREKKERFSLILESASTNQTSMYLCASIGIGLGWETQYFGPGTRLLVL.